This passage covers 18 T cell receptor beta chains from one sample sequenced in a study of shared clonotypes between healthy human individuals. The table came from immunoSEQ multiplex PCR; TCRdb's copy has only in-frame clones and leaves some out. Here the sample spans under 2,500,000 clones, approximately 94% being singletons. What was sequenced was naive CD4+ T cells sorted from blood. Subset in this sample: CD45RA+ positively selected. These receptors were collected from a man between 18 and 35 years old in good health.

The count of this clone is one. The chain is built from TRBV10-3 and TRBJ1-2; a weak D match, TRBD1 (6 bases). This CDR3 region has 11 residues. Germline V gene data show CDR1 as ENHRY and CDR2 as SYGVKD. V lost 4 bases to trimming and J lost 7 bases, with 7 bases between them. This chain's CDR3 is CAISGTVGYTF. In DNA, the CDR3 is TGTGCCATCAGTGGGACAGTTGGCTACACCTTC.

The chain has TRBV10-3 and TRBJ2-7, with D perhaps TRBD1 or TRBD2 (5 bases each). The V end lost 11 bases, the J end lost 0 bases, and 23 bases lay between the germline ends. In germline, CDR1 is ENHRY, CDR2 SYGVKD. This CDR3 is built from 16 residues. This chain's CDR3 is CASRGTRPKNSYEQYF. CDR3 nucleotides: TGTGCCTCTCGAGGGACCCGACCGAAGAACTCCTACGAGCAGTACTTC.

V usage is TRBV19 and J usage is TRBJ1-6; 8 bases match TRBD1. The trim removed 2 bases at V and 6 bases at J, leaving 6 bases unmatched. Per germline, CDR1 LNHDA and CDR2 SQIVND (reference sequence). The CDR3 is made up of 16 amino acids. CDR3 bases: TGTGCCAGTAGTATATTAACCGGGACAGGTAATTCACCCCTCCACTTT. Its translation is CASSILTGTGNSPLHF.

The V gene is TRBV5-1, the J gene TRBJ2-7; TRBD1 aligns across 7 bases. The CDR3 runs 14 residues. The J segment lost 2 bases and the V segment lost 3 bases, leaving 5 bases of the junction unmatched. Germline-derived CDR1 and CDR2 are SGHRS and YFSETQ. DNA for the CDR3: TGCGCCAGCAGCTCGGGACAGTACCCCTACGAGCAGTACTTC. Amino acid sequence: CASSSGQYPYEQYF.

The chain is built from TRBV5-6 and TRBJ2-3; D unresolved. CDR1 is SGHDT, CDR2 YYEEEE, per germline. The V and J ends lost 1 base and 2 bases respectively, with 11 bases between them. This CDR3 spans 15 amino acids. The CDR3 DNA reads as TGTGCCAGCAGCTTGTCGAGGCGGTCCACAGATACGCAGTATTTT. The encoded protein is CASSLSRRSTDTQYF.

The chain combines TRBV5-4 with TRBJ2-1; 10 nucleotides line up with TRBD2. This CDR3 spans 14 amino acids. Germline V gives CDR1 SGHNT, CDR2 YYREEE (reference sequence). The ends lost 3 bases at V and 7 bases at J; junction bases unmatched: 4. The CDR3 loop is CASSSAGGRNEQFF. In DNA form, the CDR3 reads TGTGCCAGCAGCTCAGCGGGAGGGCGAAATGAGCAGTTCTTC. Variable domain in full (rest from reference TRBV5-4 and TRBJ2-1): ETGVTQSPTHLIKTRGQQVTLRCSSQSGHNTVSWYQQALGQGPQFIFQYYREEENGRGNFPPRFSGLQFPNYSSELNVNALELDDSALYLCASSSAGGRNEQFFGPGTRLTVL.

The CDR3 is CASSNTVTSGSWRYF. CDR3 DNA: TGTGCCAGCAGCAACACCGTGACTAGCGGGTCGTGGCGGTATTTT. The V and J genes are TRBV28 and TRBJ2-3; 10 bases agree with TRBD2. V lost 6 bases to trimming and J lost 14 bases; unmatched junction nucleotides: 17. The germline CDR1 and CDR2 sequences are MDHEN and SYDVKM. The CDR3 sequence is 15 residues long.

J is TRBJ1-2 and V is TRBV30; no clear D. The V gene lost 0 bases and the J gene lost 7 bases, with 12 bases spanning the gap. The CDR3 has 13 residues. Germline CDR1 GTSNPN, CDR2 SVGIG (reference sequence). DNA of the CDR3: TGTGCCTGGAGTGTTCAAACACCTCTTGGCTACACCTTC. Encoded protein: CAWSVQTPLGYTF.

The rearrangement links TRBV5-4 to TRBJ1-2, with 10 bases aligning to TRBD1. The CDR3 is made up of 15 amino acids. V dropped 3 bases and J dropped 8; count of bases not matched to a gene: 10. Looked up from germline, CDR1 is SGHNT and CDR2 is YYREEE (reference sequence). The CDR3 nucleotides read TGTGCCAGCAGCTCCCAACGGACAGGGGGAACGGGCTACACCTTC. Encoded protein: CASSSQRTGGTGYTF.

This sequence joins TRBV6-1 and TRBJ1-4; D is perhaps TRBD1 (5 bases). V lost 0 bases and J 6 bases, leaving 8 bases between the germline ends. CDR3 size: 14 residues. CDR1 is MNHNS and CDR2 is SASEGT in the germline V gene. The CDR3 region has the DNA TGTGCCAGCAGTGAAGCGGGGGGATATGAAAAACTGTTTTTT. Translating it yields CASSEAGGYEKLFF.

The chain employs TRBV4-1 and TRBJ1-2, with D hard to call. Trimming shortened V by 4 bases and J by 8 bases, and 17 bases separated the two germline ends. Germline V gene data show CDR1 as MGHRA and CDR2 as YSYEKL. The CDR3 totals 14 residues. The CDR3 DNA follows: TGCGCCAGCAGCCTGCCCAATCGAGATTCAGGCTACACCTTC. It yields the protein CASSLPNRDSGYTF.

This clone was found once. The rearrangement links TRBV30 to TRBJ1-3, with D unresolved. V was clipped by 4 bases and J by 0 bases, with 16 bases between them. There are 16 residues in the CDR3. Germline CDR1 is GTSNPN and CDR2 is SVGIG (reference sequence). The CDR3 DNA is TGTGCCTGGACTTCTGGCGGCTCTTTCTCTGGAAACACCATATATTTT. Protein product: CAWTSGGSFSGNTIYF.

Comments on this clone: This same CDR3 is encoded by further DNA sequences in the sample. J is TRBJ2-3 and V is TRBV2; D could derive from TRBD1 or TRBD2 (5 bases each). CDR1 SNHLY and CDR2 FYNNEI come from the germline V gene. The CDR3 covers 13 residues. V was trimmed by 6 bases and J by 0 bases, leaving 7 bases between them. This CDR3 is CASRRDSTDTQYF. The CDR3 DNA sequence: TGTGCCAGCAGACGGGACAGCACAGATACGCAGTATTTT. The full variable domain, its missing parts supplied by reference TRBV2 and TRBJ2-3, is EPEVTQTPSHQVTQMGQEVILRCVPISNHLYFYWYRQILGQKVEFLVSFYNNEISEKSEIFDDQFSVERPDGSNFTLKIRSTKLEDSAMYFCASRRDSTDTQYFGPGTRLTVL.

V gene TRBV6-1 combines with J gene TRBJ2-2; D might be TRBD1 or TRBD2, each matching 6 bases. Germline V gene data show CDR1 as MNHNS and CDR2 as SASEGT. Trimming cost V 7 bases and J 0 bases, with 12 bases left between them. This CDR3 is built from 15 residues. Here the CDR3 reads CASKSGGTNTGELFF. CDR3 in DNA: TGTGCCAGCAAGTCCGGGGGCACGAACACCGGGGAGCTGTTTTTT.

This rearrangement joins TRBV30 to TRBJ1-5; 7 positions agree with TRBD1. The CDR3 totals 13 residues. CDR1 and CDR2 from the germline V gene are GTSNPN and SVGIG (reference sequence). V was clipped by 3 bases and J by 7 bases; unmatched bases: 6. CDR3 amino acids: CAWSEDRAQPQHF. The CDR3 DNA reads TGTGCCTGGAGCGAAGACAGGGCCCAGCCCCAGCATTTT.

The CDR3 spells CASSISVGGPTDTQYF. CDR3 bases: TGCGCCAGCAGTATATCCGTCGGGGGACCCACAGATACGCAGTATTTT. This chain uses TRBV10-2 with TRBJ2-3, with a tentative D call TRBD2 (6 bases). CDR3 length equals 16 residues. Trimming shortened V by 5 bases and J by 2 bases, and 17 bases separated the two germline ends. The germline gives CDR1 WSHSY, CDR2 SAAADI.

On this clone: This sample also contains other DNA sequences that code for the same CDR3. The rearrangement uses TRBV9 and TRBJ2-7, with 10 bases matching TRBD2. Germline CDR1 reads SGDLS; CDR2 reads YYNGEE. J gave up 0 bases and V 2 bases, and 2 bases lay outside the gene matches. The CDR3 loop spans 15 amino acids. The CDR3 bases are TGTGCCAGCAGCGTCACTAGCGGGACCTCCTACGAGCAGTACTTC. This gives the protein CASSVTSGTSYEQYF.

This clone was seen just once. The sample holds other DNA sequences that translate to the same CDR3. The CDR3 sequence: CASSRTANTEAFF. In DNA, the CDR3 is TGTGCCAGCAGCAGGACAGCTAACACTGAAGCTTTCTTT. V is TRBV6-6 and J is TRBJ1-1, with D tentatively TRBD1 (6 bases). Germline CDR1 is MNHNY and CDR2 is SVGAGI (reference sequence). The germline V and J ends were trimmed by 6 bases and 2 bases, with 10 bases remaining between them. The CDR3 is 13 residues long.